The clone carrying this T cell receptor beta chain was detected once. This entry comes from a study of blood T cell repertoires in COVID-19. Background on the study: Nucleic acid was either cDNA or gDNA, and it came from T cells, B-cell-depleted T cells, or PBMCs.

As processed by the authors: Reference gene primer amplification yielded estimated nucleated cell counts. The table came from immunoSEQ multiplex PCR; TCRdb's copy has only in-frame clones and leaves some out. D and trimming come from the DNA, and the V and J calls and clone size come from that table. Of around 60,000 clones listed, 80% to 90% were seen once; the top ten hold approximately 5.6%. This receptor was obtained from a woman aged 55 to 70 with acute or convalescent COVID-19. Sequenced sample: peripheral blood.

CDR3 region: CASSKALATSLPYEQYF. DNA for the CDR3: TGTGCCAGCAGCAAAGCGCTCGCCACATCTTTACCCTACGAGCAGTACTTC. V and J are TRBV21-1 and TRBJ2-7; no check of the table's D call, TRBD1, against the DNA was made. TRBV21-1 is deemed a pseudogene. This CDR3 comprises 17 residues.